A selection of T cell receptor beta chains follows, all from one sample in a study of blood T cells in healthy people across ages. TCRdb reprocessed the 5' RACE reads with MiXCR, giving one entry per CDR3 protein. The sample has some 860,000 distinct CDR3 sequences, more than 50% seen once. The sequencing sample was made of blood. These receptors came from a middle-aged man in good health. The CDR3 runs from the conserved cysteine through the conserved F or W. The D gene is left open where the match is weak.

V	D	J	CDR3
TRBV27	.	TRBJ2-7	CASSTGDEQYF
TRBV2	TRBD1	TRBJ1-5	CASSASTGVNQPQHF
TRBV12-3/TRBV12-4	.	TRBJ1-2	CASSVSLGLGYTF
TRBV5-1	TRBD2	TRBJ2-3	CASSLGLASRADTQYF
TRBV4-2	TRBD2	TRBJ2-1	CASSQVQRGTYNEQFF
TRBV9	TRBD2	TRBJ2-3	CASSPRLATSTDTQYF
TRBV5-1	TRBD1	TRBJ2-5	CASSLFLTGGQETQYF
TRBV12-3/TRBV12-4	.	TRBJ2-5	CASSTRGGGETQYF
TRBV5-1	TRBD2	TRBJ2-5	CASSLLTSGNQETQYF
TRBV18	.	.	CASSPGPGLHEQYF
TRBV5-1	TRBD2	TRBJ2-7	CASSERLAGGYEQYF
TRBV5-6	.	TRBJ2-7	CASSDPSMLRGTYEQYF
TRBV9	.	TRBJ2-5	CASSPNGYHQETQYF
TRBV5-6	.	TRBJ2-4	CASSLEGMAKNIQYF
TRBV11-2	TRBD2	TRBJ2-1	CASSFQRGTSGGASSSYNEQFF
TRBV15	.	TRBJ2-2	CATSRDRSGAGELFF
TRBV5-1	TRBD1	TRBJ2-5	CASSTGQGGWFETQYF
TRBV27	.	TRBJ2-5	CASSRNSGGKFAQYF